This T cell receptor (beta chain) is from a study of cytotoxic CD8 clonotypes in ibrutinib-treated CLL. Study in general: The average sample held roughly 250,000 productive templates and around 87,000 productive rearrangements. The study's findings and limits: Patients showed higher baseline clonality than age-matched healthy donors, and it tracked circulating CD8+ T-cell counts. A difference in sampling times existed between sustained-remission and progressing patients. With treatment, public clonotypes, which were uncommon, either contracted or remained stable.

The CDR3 covers 13 residues. V was trimmed by 6 bases and J by 6 bases, leaving 15 bases between them. Germline V lookup: CDR1 SNHLY, CDR2 FYNNEI. This clone showed up just a few times. The antigen is unknown. The protocol was immunoSEQ multiplex PCR, while the TCRdb copy is restricted to in-frame clones and leaves out a portion. The sample includes approximately 47,000 clones, approximately 65% seen only once; the top ten take roughly a fifth. This receptor was obtained from a human donor with chronic lymphocytic leukemia. J is TRBJ2-7 and V is TRBV2; weak D call: TRBD1 (5 bases). The source material was PBMCs, sampled after 24 months of ibrutinib treatment. The CDR3 loop is CASSDGQGGEQYF. The CDR3, as DNA: TGTGCCAGCAGCGACGGGCAGGGTGGCGAGCAGTACTTC. The full variable domain, completed using reference TRBV2 and TRBJ2-7, is EPEVTQTPSHQVTQMGQEVILRCVPISNHLYFYWYRQILGQKVEFLVSFYNNEISEKSEIFDDQFSVERPDGSNFTLKIRSTKLEDSAMYFCASSDGQGGEQYFGPGTRLTVT.